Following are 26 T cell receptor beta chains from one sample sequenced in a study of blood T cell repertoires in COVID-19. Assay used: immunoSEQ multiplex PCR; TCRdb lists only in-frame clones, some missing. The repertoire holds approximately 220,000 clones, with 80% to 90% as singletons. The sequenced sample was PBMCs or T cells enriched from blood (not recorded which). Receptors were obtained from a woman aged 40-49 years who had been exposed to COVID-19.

CDR3 sequence reads: CASAPPVEVQHF. Written as DNA, the CDR3 is TGTGCTAGTGCCCCTCCGGTAGAGGTCCAGCATTTT. The V and J genes are TRBV12-5 and TRBJ1-5; D not resolved. V was pared by 7 bases and J by 12 bases, with 16 bases between. Germline CDR1 and CDR2: LGHNT and FRNRAP. The CDR3 consists of 12 residues.

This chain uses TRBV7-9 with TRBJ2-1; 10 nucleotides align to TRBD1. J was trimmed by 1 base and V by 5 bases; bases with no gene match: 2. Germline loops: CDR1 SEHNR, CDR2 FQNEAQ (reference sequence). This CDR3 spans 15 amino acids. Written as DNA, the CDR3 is TGTGCCAGCAGCGGGACAGGGGTTTCCTACAATGAGCAGTTCTTC. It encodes CASSGTGVSYNEQFF.

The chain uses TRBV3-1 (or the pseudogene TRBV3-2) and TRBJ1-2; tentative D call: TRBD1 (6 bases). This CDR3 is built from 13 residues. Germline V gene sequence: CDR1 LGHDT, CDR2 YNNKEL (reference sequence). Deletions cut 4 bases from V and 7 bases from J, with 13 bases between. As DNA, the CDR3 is TGTGCCAGCAGCCTAGGCAGGGGCATTGGCTACACCTTC. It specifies CASSLGRGIGYTF.

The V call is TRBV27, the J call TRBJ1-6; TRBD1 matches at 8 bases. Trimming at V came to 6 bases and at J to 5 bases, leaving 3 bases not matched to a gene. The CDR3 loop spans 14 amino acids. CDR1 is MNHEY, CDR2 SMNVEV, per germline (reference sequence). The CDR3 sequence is CASSADRDNSPLHF. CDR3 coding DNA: TGTGCCAGCAGCGCGGACAGGGATAATTCACCCCTCCACTTT.

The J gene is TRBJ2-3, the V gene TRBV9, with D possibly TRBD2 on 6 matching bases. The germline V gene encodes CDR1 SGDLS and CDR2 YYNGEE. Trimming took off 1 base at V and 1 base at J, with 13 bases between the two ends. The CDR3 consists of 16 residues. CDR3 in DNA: TGTGCCAGCAGCGTAATGAGCGCTAGCGGCACAGATACGCAGTATTTT. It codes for CASSVMSASGTDTQYF.

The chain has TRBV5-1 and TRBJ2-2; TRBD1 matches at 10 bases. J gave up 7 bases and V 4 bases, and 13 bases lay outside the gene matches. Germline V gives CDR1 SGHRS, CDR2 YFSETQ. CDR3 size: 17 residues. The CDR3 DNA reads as TGCGCCAGCAGCCGAGACAGACAGGGGGCACGAGGCGGGGAGCTGTTTTTT. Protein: CASSRDRQGARGGELFF.

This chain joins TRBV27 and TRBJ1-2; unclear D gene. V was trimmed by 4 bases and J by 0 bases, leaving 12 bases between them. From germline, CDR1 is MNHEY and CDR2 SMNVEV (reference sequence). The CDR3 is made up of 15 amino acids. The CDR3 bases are TGTGCCAGCAGTTGGACGGCGGGAGCTAACTATGGCTACACCTTC. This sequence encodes CASSWTAGANYGYTF.

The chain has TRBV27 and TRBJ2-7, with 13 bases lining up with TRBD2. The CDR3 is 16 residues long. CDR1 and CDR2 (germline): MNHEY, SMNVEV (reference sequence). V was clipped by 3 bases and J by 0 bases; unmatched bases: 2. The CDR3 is CASSLGLAGNSYEQYF. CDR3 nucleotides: TGTGCCAGCAGTTTGGGACTAGCGGGGAACTCCTACGAGCAGTACTTC.

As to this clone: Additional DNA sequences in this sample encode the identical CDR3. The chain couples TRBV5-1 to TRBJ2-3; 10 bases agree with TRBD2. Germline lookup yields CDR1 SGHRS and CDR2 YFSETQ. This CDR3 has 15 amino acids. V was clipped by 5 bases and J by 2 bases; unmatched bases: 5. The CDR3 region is CASRLAGDLTDTQYF. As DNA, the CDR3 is TGCGCCAGCAGGCTAGCGGGGGACCTCACAGATACGCAGTATTTT.

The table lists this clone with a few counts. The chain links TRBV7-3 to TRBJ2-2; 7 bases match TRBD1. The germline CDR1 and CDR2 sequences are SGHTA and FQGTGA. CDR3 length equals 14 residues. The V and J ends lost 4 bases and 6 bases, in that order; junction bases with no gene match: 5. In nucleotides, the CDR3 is TGTGCCAGCAGCTGGGACAGAGAGTCCGGGGAGCTGTTTTTT. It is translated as CASSWDRESGELFF.

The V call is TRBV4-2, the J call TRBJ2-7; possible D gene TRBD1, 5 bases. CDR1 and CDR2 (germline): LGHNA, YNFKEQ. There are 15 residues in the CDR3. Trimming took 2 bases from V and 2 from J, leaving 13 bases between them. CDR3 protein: CASSQLTGATYEQYF. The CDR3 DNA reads TGTGCCAGCAGCCAACTCACAGGTGCAACCTACGAGCAGTACTTC.

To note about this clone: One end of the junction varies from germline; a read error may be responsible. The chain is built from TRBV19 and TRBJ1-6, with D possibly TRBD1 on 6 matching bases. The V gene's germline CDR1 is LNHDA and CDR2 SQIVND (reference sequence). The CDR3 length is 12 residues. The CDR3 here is CASSIGGGPRRF. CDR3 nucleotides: TGTGCCAGTAGTATAGGAGGGGGTCCGCGGCGCTTT.

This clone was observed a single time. The CDR3 DNA reads TGTGCTAGTGGCTGGGGACTAGCCTACAATGAGCAGTTCTTC. Protein: CASGWGLAYNEQFF. This chain connects TRBV12-5 to TRBJ2-1; 8 bases are a match to TRBD2. This CDR3 spans 14 amino acids. Trimming at V came to 6 bases and at J to 2 bases, leaving 3 bases not matched to a gene. The germline V gene encodes CDR1 LGHNT and CDR2 FRNRAP. Combining the CDR3 with reference TRBV12-5 and TRBJ2-1 gives the whole variable domain DARVTQTPRHKVTEMGQEVTMRCQPILGHNTVFWYRQTMMQGLELLAYFRNRAPLDDSGMPKDRFSAEMPDATLATLKIQPSEPRDSAVYFCASGWGLAYNEQFFGPGTRLTVL.

CDR3 residues: CASSTTMGQPSTGELFF. The CDR3 DNA follows: TGTGCCAGTAGCACTACCATGGGACAGCCTTCCACCGGGGAGCTGTTTTTT. The chain employs TRBV19 and TRBJ2-2; 7 positions agree with TRBD1. Unmatched junction bases numbered 14, after V lost 6 bases and J lost 4 bases. CDR1 is LNHDA and CDR2 is SQIVND in the germline V gene (reference sequence). This CDR3 is built from 17 residues.

CDR3 sequence: CASSDGTANNYGYTF. The CDR3 nucleotides are TGTGCCAGCAGCGATGGGACTGCCAATAACTATGGCTACACCTTC. The V gene is TRBV9, the J gene TRBJ1-2; tentatively, D is TRBD1 (5 bases). The V end was cut by 3 bases, the J end by 1 base, with 13 bases between. CDR3 size: 15 residues. CDR1 is SGDLS and CDR2 is YYNGEE in the germline V gene.

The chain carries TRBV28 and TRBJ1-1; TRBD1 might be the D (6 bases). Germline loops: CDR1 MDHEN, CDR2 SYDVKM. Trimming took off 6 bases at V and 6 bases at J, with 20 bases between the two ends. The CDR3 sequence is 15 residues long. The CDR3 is CASRGLGRGVAEAFF. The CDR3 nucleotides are TGTGCCAGCAGGGGATTGGGGAGGGGGGTGGCTGAAGCTTTCTTT. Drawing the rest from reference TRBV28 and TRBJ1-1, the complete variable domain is DVKVTQSSRYLVKRTGEKVFLECVQDMDHENMFWYRQDPGLGLRLIYFSYDVKMKEKGDIPEGYSVSREKKERFSLILESASTNQTSMYLCASRGLGRGVAEAFFGQGTRLTVV.

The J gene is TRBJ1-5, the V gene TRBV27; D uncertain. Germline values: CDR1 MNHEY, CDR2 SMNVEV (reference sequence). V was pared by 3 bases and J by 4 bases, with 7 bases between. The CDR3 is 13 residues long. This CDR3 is CASSFSGNQPQHF. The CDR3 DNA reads TGTGCCAGCAGTTTTTCGGGAAATCAGCCCCAGCATTTT.

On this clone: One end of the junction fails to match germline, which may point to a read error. The CDR3 spells CASSQVSGSGQPQHF. The CDR3 DNA follows: TGCGCCAGCAGTCAAGTATCAGGGTCTGGTCAGCCCCAGCATTTT. The rearrangement joins TRBV4-1 to TRBJ1-5; the D gene is possibly TRBD1 (5 bases). Germline V gene lookup returns CDR1 MGHRA and CDR2 YSYEKL. This CDR3 is built from 15 residues.

CDR3 nucleotide sequence: TGTGCCAGCTCACAACACCGGGGGATCACAGATACGCAGTATTTT. Its translation is CASSQHRGITDTQYF. This chain joins TRBV18 and TRBJ2-3, with D possibly matching TRBD2 (6 bases). The V end was cut by 4 bases, the J end by 2 bases, with 13 bases between. The germline gives CDR1 KGHSH, CDR2 LQKENI. CDR3 size: 15 residues.

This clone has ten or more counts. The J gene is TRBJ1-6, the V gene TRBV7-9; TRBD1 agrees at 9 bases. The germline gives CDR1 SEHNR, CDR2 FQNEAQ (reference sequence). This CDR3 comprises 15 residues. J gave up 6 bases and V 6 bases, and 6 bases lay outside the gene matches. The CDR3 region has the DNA TGTGCCAGCAGGCCCCGGGACAGGGTTAATTCACCCCTCCACTTT. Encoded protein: CASRPRDRVNSPLHF.

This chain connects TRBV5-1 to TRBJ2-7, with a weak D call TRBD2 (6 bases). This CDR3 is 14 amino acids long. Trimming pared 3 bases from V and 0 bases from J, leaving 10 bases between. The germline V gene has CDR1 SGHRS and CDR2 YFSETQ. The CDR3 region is CASSSIGSSYEQYF. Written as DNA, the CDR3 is TGCGCCAGCAGCTCTATCGGGAGCTCCTACGAGCAGTACTTC. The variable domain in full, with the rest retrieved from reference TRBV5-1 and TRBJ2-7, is KAGVTQTPRYLIKTRGQQVTLSCSPISGHRSVSWYQQTPGQGLQFLFEYFSETQRNKGNFPGRFSGRQFSNSRSEMNVSTLELGDSALYLCASSSIGSSYEQYFGPGTRLTVT.

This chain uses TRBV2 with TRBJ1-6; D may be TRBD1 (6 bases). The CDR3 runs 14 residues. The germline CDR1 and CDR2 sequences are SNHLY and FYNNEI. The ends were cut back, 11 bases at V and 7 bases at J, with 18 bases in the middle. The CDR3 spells CARRGAGQNSPLHF. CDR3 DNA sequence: TGTGCCCGCCGGGGGGCTGGGCAGAATTCACCCCTCCACTTT. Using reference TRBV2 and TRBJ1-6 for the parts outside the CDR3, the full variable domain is EPEVTQTPSHQVTQMGQEVILRCVPISNHLYFYWYRQILGQKVEFLVSFYNNEISEKSEIFDDQFSVERPDGSNFTLKIRSTKLEDSAMYFCARRGAGQNSPLHFGNGTRLTVT.

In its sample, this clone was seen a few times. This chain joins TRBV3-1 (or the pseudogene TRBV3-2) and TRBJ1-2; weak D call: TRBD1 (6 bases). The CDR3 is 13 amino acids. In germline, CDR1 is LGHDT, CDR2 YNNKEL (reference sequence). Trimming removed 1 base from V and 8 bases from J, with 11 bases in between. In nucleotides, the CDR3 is TGTGCCAGCAGCCAAGGCCGGGACACCGGCTACACCTTC. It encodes CASSQGRDTGYTF.

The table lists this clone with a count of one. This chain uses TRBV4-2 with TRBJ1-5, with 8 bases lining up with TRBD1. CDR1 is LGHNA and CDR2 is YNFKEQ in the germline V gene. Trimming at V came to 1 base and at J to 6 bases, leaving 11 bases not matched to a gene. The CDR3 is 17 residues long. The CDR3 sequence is CASSQGSGQGVSQPQHF. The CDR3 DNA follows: TGTGCCAGCAGCCAAGGATCAGGACAGGGAGTAAGTCAGCCCCAGCATTTT.

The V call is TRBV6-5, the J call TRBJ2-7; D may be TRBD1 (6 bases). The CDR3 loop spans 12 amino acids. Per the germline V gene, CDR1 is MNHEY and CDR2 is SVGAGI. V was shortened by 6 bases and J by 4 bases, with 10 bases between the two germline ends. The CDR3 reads CASRSQGYEQYF. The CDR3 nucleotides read TGTGCCAGCAGATCACAGGGTTACGAGCAGTACTTC.

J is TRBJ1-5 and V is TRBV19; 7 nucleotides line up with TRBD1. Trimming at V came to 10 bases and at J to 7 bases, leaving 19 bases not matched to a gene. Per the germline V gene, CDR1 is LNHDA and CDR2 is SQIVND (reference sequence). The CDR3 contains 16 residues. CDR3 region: CATEYRLNRGGQPQHF. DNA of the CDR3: TGTGCCACCGAGTACCGATTAAACAGGGGTGGCCAGCCCCAGCATTTT.